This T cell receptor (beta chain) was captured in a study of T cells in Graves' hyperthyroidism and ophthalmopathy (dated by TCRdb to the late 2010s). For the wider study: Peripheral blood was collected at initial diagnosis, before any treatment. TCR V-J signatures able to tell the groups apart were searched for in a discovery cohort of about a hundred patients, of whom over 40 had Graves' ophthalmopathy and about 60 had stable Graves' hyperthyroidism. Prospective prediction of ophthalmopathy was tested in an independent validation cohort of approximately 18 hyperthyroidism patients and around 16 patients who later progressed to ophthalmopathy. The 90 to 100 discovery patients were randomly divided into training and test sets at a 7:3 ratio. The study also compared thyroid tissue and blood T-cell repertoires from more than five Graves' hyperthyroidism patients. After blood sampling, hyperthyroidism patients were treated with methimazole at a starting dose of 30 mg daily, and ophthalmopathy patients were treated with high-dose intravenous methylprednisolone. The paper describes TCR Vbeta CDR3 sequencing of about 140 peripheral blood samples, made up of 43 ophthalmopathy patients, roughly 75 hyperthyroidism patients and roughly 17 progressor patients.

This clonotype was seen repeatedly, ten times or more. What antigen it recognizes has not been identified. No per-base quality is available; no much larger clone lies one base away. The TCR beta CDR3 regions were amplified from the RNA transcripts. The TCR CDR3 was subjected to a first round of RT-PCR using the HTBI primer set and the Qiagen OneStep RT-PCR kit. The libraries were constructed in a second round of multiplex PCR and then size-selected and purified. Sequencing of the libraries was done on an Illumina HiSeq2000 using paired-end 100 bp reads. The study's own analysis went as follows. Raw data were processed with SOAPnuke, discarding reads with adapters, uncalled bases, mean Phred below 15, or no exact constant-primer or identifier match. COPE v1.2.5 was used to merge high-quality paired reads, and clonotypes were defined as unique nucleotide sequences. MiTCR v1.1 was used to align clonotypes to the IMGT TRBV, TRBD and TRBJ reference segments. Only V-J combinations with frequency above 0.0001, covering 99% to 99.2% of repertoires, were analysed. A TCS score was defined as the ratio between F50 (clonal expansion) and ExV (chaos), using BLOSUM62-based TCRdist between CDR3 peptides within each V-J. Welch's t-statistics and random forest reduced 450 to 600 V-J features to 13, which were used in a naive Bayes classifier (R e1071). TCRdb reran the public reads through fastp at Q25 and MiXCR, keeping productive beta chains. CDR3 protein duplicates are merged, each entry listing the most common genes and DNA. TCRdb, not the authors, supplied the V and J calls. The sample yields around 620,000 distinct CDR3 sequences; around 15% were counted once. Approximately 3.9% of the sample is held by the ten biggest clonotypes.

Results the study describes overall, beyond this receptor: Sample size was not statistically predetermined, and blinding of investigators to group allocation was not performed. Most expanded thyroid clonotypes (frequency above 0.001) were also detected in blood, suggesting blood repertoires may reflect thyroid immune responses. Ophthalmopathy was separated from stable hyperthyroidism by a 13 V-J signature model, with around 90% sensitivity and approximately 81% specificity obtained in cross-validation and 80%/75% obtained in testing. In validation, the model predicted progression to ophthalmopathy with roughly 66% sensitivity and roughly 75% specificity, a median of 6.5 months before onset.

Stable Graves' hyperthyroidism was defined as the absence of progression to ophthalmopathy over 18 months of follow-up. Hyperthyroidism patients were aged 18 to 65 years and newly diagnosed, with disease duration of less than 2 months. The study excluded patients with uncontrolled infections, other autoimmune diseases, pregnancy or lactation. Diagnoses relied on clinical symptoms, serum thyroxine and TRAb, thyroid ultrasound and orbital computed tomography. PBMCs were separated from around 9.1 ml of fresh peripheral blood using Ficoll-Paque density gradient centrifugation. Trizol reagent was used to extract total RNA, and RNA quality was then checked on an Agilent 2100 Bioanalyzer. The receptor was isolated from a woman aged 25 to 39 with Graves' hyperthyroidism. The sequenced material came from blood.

The nucleotide sequence is given as TGTGCCAGCAGTGATCGGGAGGATACGCAGTATTTT. Translation gives CASSDREDTQYF. This receptor chain uses TRBV2 and TRBJ2-3; matching of 6 bases hints at TRBD2 as the D gene. The junction carries 7 bases between V and J, which are trimmed by 3 bases and 6 bases respectively. The germline V gene sets CDR1 to SNHLY and CDR2 to FYNNEI. From cysteine to phenylalanine, the CDR3 is 12 amino acids long. The kept DNA is CDR3 alone, 36 bases in frame from the first base.